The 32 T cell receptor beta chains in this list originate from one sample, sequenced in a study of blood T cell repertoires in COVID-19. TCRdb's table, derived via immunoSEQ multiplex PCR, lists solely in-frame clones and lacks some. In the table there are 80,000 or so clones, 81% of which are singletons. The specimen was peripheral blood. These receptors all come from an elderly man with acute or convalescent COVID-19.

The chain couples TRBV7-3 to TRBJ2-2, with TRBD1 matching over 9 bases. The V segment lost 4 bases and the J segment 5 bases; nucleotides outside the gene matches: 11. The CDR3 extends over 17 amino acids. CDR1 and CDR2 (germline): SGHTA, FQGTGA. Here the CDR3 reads CASSSDRGRVSTGELFF. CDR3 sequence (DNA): TGTGCCAGCAGCTCAGACAGGGGGAGAGTTAGTACCGGGGAGCTGTTTTTT.

CDR3 sequence reads: CASSSWTGVGETQYF. The CDR3 DNA reads TGTGCCAGTAGTTCCTGGACAGGTGTAGGAGAGACCCAGTACTTC. The chain recombines TRBV19 with TRBJ2-5; 7 nucleotides align to TRBD1. V was pared by 5 bases and J by 4 bases, with 10 bases of the junction left unmatched. Germline assignment: CDR1 LNHDA and CDR2 SQIVND (reference sequence). This CDR3 is built from 15 residues. The full variable domain, in which reference TRBV19 and TRBJ2-5 provide the parts outside the CDR3, is DGGITQSPKYLFRKEGQNVTLSCEQNLNHDAMYWYRQDPGQGLRLIYYSQIVNDFQKGDIAEGYSVSREKKESFPLTVTSAQKNPTAFYLCASSSWTGVGETQYFGPGTRLLVL.

The CDR3 protein is CASSTGTGVYEQYF. The CDR3 region has the DNA TGTGCCAGCTCAACCGGGACAGGGGTTTACGAGCAGTACTTC. This sequence joins TRBV18 and TRBJ2-7, with TRBD1 identical over 10 bases. This CDR3 spans 14 amino acids. Germline CDR1 KGHSH, CDR2 LQKENI. J lost 4 bases, V lost 5 bases, and 5 bases had no gene match.

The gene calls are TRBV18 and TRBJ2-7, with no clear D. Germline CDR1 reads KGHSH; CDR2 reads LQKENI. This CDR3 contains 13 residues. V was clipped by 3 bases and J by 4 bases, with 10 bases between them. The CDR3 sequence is CASSPYRDYEQYF. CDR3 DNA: TGTGCCAGCTCACCGTACAGAGATTACGAGCAGTACTTC. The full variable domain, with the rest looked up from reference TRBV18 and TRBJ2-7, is NAGVMQNPRHLVRRRGQEARLRCSPMKGHSHVYWYRQLPEEGLKFMVYLQKENIIDESGMPKERFSAEFPKEGPSILRIQQVVRGDSAAYFCASSPYRDYEQYFGPGTRLTVT.

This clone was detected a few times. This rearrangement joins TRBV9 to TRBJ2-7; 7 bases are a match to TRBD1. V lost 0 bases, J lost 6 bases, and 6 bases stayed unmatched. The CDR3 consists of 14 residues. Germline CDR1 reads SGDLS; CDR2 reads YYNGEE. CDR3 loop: CASSVARGYGEQYF. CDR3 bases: TGTGCCAGCAGCGTAGCCAGGGGGTATGGCGAGCAGTACTTC. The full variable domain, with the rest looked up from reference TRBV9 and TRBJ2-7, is DSGVTQTPKHLITATGQRVTLRCSPRSGDLSVYWYQQSLDQGLQFLIQYYNGEERAKGNILERFSAQQFPDLHSELNLSSLELGDSALYFCASSVARGYGEQYFGPGTRLTVT.

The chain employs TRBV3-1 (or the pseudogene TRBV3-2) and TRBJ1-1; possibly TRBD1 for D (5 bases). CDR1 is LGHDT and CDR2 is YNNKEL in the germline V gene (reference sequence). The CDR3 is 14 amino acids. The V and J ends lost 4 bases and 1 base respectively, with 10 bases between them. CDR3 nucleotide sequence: TGTGCCAGCAGCCGAGTAACAGGGAACACTGAAGCTTTCTTT. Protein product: CASSRVTGNTEAFF.

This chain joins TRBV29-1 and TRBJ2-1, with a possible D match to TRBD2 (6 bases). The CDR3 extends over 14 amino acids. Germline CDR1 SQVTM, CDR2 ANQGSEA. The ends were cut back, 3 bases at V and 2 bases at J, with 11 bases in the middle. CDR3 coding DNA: TGCAGCGTTGATTTAAAGCGGGCCTACAATGAGCAGTTCTTC. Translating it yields CSVDLKRAYNEQFF.

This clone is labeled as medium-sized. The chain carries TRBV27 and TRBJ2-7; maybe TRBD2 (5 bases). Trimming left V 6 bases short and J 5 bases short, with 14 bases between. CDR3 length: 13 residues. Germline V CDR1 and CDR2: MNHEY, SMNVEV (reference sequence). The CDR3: CASSLEGANEQYF. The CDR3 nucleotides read TGTGCCAGCAGCCTTGAGGGAGCAAACGAGCAGTACTTC.

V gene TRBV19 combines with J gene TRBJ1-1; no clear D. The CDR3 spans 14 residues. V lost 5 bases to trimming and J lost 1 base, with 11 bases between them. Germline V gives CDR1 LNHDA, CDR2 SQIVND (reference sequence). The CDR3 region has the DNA TGTGCCAGTAGTGCCCTGCGGGGGAACACTGAAGCTTTCTTT. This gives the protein CASSALRGNTEAFF.

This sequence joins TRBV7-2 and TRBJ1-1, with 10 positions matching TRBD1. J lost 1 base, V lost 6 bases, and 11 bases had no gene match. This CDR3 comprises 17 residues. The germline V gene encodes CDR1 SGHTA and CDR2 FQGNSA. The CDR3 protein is CASSYRDRGTSNTEAFF. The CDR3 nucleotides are TGTGCCAGCAGTTACCGGGACAGGGGAACTTCGAACACTGAAGCTTTCTTT.

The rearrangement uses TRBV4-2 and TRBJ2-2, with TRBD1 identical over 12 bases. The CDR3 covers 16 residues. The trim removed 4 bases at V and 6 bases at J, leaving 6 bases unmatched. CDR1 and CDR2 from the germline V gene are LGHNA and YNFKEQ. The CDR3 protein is CASSLTGTGGPGELFF. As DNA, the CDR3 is TGTGCCAGCAGCCTCACCGGGACAGGGGGCCCCGGGGAGCTGTTTTTT.

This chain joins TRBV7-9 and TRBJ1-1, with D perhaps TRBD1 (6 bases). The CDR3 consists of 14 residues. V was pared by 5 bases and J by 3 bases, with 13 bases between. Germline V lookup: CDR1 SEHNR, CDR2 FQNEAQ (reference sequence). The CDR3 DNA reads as TGTGCCAGCAGCGAGAGGACAGTTGACACTGAAGCTTTCTTT. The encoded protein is CASSERTVDTEAFF.

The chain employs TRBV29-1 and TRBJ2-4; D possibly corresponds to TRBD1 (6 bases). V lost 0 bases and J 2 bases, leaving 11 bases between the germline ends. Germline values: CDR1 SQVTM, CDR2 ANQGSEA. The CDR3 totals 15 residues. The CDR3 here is CSVEENRVSKNIQYF. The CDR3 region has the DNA TGCAGCGTTGAAGAGAACAGGGTCTCCAAAAACATTCAGTACTTC.

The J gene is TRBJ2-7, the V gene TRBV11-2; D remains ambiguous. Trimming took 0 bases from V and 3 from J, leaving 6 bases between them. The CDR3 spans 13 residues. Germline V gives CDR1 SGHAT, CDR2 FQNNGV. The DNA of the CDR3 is TGTGCCAGCAGCTTAGAGGCAGACTACGAGCAGTACTTC. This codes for CASSLEADYEQYF. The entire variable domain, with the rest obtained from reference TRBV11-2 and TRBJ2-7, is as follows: EAGVAQSPRYKIIEKRQSVAFWCNPISGHATLYWYQQILGQGPKLLIQFQNNGVVDDSQLPKDRFSAERLKGVDSTLKIQPAKLEDSAVYLCASSLEADYEQYFGPGTRLTVT.

In nucleotides, the CDR3 is TGTGCCAGCAGTACAAATGGCGGGAGAAATACGCAGTATTTT. Translation: CASSTNGGRNTQYF. The chain couples TRBV27 to TRBJ2-3; 7 bases fit TRBD2. Germline-derived CDR1 and CDR2 are MNHEY and SMNVEV (reference sequence). CDR3 length equals 14 residues. J was trimmed by 7 bases and V by 5 bases; bases with no gene match: 9.

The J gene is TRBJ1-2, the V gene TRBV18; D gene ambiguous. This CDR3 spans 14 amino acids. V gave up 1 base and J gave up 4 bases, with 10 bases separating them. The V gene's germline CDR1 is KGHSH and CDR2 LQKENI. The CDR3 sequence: CASSPLEGLYGYTF. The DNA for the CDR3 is TGTGCCAGCTCACCACTCGAGGGCCTCTATGGCTACACCTTC.

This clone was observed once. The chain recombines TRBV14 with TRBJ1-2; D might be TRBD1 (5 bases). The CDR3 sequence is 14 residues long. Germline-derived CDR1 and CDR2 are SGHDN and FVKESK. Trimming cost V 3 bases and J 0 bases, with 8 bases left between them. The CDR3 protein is CASSQRGANYGYTF. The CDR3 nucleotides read TGTGCCAGCAGCCAGCGGGGGGCTAACTATGGCTACACCTTC.

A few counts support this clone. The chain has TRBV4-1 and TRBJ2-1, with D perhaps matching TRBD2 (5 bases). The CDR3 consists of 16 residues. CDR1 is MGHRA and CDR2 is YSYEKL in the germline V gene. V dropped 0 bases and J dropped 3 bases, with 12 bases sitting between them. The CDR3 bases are TGCGCCAGCAGCCAAGATGGAGGCAGCTACTACAATGAGCAGTTCTTC. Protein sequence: CASSQDGGSYYNEQFF.

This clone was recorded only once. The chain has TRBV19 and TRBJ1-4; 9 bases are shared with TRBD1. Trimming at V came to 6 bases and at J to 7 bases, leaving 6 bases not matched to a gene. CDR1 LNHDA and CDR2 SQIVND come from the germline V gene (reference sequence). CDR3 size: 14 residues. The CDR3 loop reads CASRLQGAGEKLFF. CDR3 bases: TGTGCCAGTAGGCTACAGGGGGCGGGTGAAAAACTGTTTTTT.

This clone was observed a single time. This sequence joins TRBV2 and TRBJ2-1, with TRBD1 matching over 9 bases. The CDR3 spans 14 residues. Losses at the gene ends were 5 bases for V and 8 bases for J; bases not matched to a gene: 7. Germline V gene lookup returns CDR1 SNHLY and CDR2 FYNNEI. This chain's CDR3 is CASSQIQGAHEQFF. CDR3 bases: TGTGCCAGCAGTCAGATACAGGGGGCGCATGAGCAGTTCTTC.

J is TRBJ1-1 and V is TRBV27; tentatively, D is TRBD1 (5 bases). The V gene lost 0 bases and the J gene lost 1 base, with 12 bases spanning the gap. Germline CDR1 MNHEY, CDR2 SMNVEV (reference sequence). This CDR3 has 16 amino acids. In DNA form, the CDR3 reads TGTGCCAGCAGTTTATCTGCCTATCAGGGGAACACTGAAGCTTTCTTT. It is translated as CASSLSAYQGNTEAFF.

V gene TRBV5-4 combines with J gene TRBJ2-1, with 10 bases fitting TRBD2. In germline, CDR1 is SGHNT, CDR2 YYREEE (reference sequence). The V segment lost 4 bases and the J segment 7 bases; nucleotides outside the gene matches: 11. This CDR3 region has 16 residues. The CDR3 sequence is CASSRPSGRLGNEQFF. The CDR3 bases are TGTGCCAGCAGCCGCCCTAGCGGGAGATTGGGTAATGAGCAGTTCTTC.

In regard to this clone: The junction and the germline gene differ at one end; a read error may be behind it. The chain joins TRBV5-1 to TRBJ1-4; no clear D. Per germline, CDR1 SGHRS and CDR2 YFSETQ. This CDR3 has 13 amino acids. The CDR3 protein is CASSRGYHEELFF. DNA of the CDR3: TGCGCCAGCAGTAGAGGGTACCATGAAGAACTGTTTTTT.

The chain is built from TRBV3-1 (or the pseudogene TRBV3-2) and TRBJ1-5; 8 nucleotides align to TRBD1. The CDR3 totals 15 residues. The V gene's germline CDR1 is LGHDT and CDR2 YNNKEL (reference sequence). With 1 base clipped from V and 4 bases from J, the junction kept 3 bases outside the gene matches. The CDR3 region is CASSQGRTGNQPQHF. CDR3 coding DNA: TGTGCCAGCAGCCAAGGCAGGACAGGGAATCAGCCCCAGCATTTT.

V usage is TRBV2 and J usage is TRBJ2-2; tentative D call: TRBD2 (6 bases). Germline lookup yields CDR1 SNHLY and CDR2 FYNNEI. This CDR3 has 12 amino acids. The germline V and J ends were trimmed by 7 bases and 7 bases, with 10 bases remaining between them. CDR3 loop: CASTLEGGELFF. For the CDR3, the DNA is TGTGCCAGCACTTTGGAGGGCGGGGAGCTGTTTTTT.

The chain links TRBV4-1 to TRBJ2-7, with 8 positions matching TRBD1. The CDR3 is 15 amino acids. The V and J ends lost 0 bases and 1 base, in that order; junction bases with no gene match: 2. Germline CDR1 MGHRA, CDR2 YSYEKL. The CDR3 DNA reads TGCGCCAGCAGCCAAGATCAGGGGGCGTCCTACGAGCAGTACTTC. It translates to CASSQDQGASYEQYF.

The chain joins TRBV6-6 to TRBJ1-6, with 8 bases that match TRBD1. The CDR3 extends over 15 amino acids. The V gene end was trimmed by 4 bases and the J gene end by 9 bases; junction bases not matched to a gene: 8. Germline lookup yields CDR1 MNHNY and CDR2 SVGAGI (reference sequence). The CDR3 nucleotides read TGTGCCAGCAGTTCAGACAGGGGTGAGAGTTCACCCCTCCACTTT. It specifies CASSSDRGESSPLHF.

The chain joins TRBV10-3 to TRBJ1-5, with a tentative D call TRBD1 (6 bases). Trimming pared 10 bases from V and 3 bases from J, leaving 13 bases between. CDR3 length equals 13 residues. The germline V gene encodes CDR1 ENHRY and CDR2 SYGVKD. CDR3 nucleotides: TGTGCCACCTCAGGGGCCCTCAATCAGCCCCAGCATTTT. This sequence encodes CATSGALNQPQHF.

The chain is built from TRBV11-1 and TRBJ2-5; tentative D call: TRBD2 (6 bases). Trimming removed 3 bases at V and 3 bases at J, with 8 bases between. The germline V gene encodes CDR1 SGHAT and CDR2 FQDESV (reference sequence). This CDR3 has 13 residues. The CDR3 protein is CASSFSGEETQYF. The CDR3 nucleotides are TGTGCCAGCAGCTTTAGCGGAGAAGAGACCCAGTACTTC.

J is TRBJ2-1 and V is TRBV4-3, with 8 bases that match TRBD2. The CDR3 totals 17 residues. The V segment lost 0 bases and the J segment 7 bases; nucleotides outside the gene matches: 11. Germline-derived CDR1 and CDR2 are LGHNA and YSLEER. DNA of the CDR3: TGCGCCAGCAGCCAAGATGATGCGGGGGGTCTTCGGAATGAGCAGTTCTTC. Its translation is CASSQDDAGGLRNEQFF.

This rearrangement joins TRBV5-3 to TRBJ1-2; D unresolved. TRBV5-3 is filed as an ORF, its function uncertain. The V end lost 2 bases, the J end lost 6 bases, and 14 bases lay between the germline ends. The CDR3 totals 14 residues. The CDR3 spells CARSFPPTADGYTF. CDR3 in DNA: TGTGCCAGAAGCTTTCCCCCCACAGCGGATGGCTACACCTTC.

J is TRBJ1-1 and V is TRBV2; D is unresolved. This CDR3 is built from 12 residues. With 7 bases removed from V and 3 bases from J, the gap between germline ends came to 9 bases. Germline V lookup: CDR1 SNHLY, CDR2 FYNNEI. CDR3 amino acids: CASTGTHTEAFF. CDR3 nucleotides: TGTGCCAGCACGGGAACCCACACTGAAGCTTTCTTT.